Listed below are T cell receptor beta chains from one sample, sequenced in a study of T-cell reconstitution after alpha-beta-depleted transplantation in children. TCRdb reanalysed the PCR reads using MiXCR and keeps one entry per CDR3 protein. This sample has fewer than 150,000 distinct CDR3 sequences, with roughly 10% found just once. The specimen comprised PBMCs, mostly from graft donor cells, sampled 180 days after TCRalphabeta/CD19-depleted stem cell transplant. The receptors were gathered from a girl less than two years old who had a stem cell transplant for combined immunodeficiency, so the T cells may come from the graft donor. CDR3s include the opening cysteine and the closing phenylalanine or tryptophan. D genes are given only for firm matches. Part of the rows lack a size; the others show once, few, many or a class for expanded clones.

J | D | size | V | DNA | CDR3
TRBJ2-3 | TRBD2 | - | TRBV20-1 | TGCAGTGCTAGTTCACCGGCTAGCGGGAGGGACGATACGCAGTATTTT | CSASSPASGRDDTQYF
TRBJ2-3 | TRBD2 | few | TRBV20-1 | TGCAGTGCTATTCTAGCGGGACCTAGCACAGATACGCAGTATTTT | CSAILAGPSTDTQYF
TRBJ2-1 | TRBD2 | many | TRBV5-6 | TGTGCCAGCAGCTTTGGACTAGCGGGGGAGTTCTTC | CASSFGLAGEFF
TRBJ1-4 | - | few | TRBV5-4 | TGTGCCAGCAGCTTGAGGGGAGGATCTAATGAAAAACTGTTTTTT | CASSLRGGSNEKLFF
TRBJ1-5 | TRBD1 | medium-sized | TRBV12-3/TRBV12-4 | TGTGCCAGCAGTTCCGACAGGGTAGGACAGCCCCAGCATTTT | CASSSDRVGQPQHF
TRBJ2-3 | - | few | TRBV4-3 | TGCGCCAGCAGCCAAGATATAACAGCTAGCACAGATACGCAGTATTTT | CASSQDITASTDTQYF
TRBJ2-3 | TRBD1 | many | TRBV5-6 | TGTGCCAGCAGCTTGGTAGGGACAGGCGGCACAGATACGCAGTATTTT | CASSLVGTGGTDTQYF
TRBJ2-2 | - | few | TRBV7-6 | TGTGCCAGCAGCCTCGACGCCGGGGAGCTGTTTTTT | CASSLDAGELFF
TRBJ2-3 | TRBD2 | many | TRBV5-6 | TGTGCCAGCAGCGGACTAGCGGGGGGTAGGAATACGCAGTATTTT | CASSGLAGGRNTQYF
TRBJ2-3 | TRBD2 | - | TRBV7-2 | TGTGCCAGCAGCTTACAACTAGCGGGGGGCTGGGGGGCGCATTATTTT | CASSLQLAGGWGAHYF
TRBJ1-4 | TRBD1 | - | TRBV19 | TGTGCCACGGGACAGGGAGTCCCAACTAATGAAAAACTGTTTTTT | CATGQGVPTNEKLFF
TRBJ1-1 | TRBD1 | many | TRBV12-3/TRBV12-4 | TGTGCCAGCAGTCTACAGGGGACCACTGAAGCTTTCTTT | CASSLQGTTEAFF
TRBJ2-2 | TRBD2 | - | TRBV25-1 | TGTGCCAGCAGTGAATCGGGACTAACCAAGATTTACGGGGAGCTGTTTTTT | CASSESGLTKIYGELFF